The rows below give T cell receptor beta chains drawn from one sample of a study of cytomegalovirus exposure and HLA in healthy donors. The data were produced by immunoSEQ multiplex PCR, yet TCRdb's version contains in-frame clones alone and is incomplete. In the table there are about 190,000 clones, 84% of which are singletons. Source material: PBMCs. The receptors come from a man aged 18 to 29 in good health and CMV-seropositive. Both conserved end residues are part of each CDR3. D genes are given only for firm matches. Only part of the rows carry a size: once, few, many, or a class if the clone is expanded.

d_call j_call clone_size cdr3_length v_call cdr3_nt cdr3_aa
TRBD1 TRBJ2-3 . 16 TRBV5-4 TGTGCCAGCAGCAACGCGGGACAGGGTTTGTCAGATACGCAGTATTTT CASSNAGQGLSDTQYF
. TRBJ2-1 once 14 TRBV6-1 TGTGCCAGCAGTAAAGTTCCCCGCCGGGATGAGCAGTTCTTC CASSKVPRRDEQFF
TRBD2 TRBJ2-1 few 15 TRBV5-1 TGCGCCAGCAGTTCACGGGAGGGCCGTTACAATGAGCAGTTCTTC CASSSREGRYNEQFF
TRBD2 TRBJ2-7 once 16 TRBV7-2 TGTGCCAGCAGCTTAGGTCCGGGACTAGAAGTCTACGAGCAGTACTTC CASSLGPGLEVYEQYF
TRBD2 TRBJ2-3 . 15 TRBV7-7 TGTGCCAGCAGCTCTGGACTAGCGGGAGCTGATACGCAGTATTTT CASSSGLAGADTQYF
. TRBJ2-1 . 17 TRBV27 TGTGCCAGCAAATTCCTCACACGCGGGGAGTCCTACAATGAGCAGTTCTTC CASKFLTRGESYNEQFF
TRBD2 TRBJ2-3 . 15 TRBV28 TGTGCCAGCAGAGGGCGGGAGAATCTTCCAGATACGCAGTATTTT CASRGRENLPDTQYF
TRBD2 TRBJ2-3 few 16 TRBV28 TGTGCCAGCAGCCTCCACCGTGGGCGGGAGGGTGATACGCAGTATTTT CASSLHRGREGDTQYF
. TRBJ2-7 . 11 TRBV6-5 TGTGCCAGCCAAGGACAGTACGAGCAGTACTTC CASQGQYEQYF
. TRBJ1-5 . 13 TRBV6-6 TGTGCCAGCCGGGGTAGGGACAATCAGCCCCAGCATTTT CASRGRDNQPQHF
. TRBJ1-2 . 14 TRBV5-6 TGTGCCAGCAGCCCGGCGACGGGACTGTATGGCTACACCTTC CASSPATGLYGYTF
. TRBJ2-3 . 12 TRBV27 TGTGCCACCAGCCGTAGCACAGATACGCAGTATTTT CATSRSTDTQYF
TRBD2 TRBJ2-4 . 16 TRBV28 TGTGCCAGCACTTTAGGGGGACTAGCCCCCAGAAACATTCAGTACTTC CASTLGGLAPRNIQYF
TRBD2 TRBJ2-1 . 15 TRBV2 TGTGCCAGCAGAGTGACTAGCGGGGAGAGTGGTGAGCAGTTCTTC CASRVTSGESGEQFF
. TRBJ1-2 once 14 TRBV5-1 TGCGCCAGCAGCTCCGCGGATGTAAACTATGGCTACACCTTC CASSSADVNYGYTF
. TRBJ2-2 few 11 TRBV30 TGTGCCTGGACTCGTACCGGGGAGCTGTTTTTT CAWTRTGELFF
. TRBJ2-1 . 17 TRBV28 TGTGCCAGCAGCCCACCCATCGGGGGAGCCTACCACAATGAGCAGTTCTTC CASSPPIGGAYHNEQFF